The 29 T cell receptor beta chains below were found in one sample sequenced in a study of cytomegalovirus exposure and HLA in healthy donors. PCR primers comprised 60 Vbeta and 13 Jbeta primers. TCRdb's copy holds only in-frame clones and misses some; the assay was immunoSEQ multiplex PCR. The data contain about 170,000 clones, approximately 80% of them seen just once; the ten biggest clones take up 0.77%. The sequenced sample consisted of PBMCs. Receptors originate from a woman aged 18-29 years in good health and CMV-seronegative.

The J gene is TRBJ1-1, the V gene TRBV28; unclear D gene. The ends were cut back, 4 bases at V and 5 bases at J, with 17 bases in the middle. The CDR3 loop spans 15 amino acids. Germline CDR1 reads MDHEN; CDR2 reads SYDVKM. CDR3 bases: TGTGCCAGCAGTTCGGCAGCAGCAGAGAGGACTGAAGCTTTCTTT. As protein: CASSSAAAERTEAFF. Using reference TRBV28 and TRBJ1-1 for the parts outside the CDR3, the full variable domain is DVKVTQSSRYLVKRTGEKVFLECVQDMDHENMFWYRQDPGLGLRLIYFSYDVKMKEKGDIPEGYSVSREKKERFSLILESASTNQTSMYLCASSSAAAERTEAFFGQGTRLTVV.

The CDR3 protein is CASSLTSGGWNEQYF. The CDR3 DNA reads TGTGCCAGCAGCCTGACTAGCGGGGGATGGAACGAGCAGTACTTC. The chain links TRBV6-5 to TRBJ2-7; TRBD2 matches 12 bases. The CDR3 has 15 residues. Germline V CDR1 and CDR2: MNHEY, SVGAGI. Trimming at V came to 6 bases and at J to 5 bases, leaving 8 bases not matched to a gene.

The rearrangement links TRBV11-3 to TRBJ2-1; no clear D. Germline CDR1 and CDR2: SGHNT and YENEEA. Trimming took off 2 bases at V and 9 bases at J, with 8 bases between the two ends. CDR3 length: 12 amino acids. CDR3 protein: CASSLMIGEQFF. CDR3 sequence (DNA): TGTGCCAGCAGCTTAATGATCGGTGAGCAGTTCTTC.

The chain links TRBV18 to TRBJ2-5; 14 nucleotides align to TRBD2. J was trimmed by 4 bases and V by 3 bases; bases with no gene match: 13. Germline values: CDR1 KGHSH, CDR2 LQKENI. The CDR3 is 19 amino acids. The CDR3 nucleotides are TGTGCCAGCTCACCTGGTGGGACTAGCGGGAGAACGCTAAGAGAGACCCAGTACTTC. This encodes CASSPGGTSGRTLRETQYF.

J is TRBJ2-1 and V is TRBV28; unclear D gene. This CDR3 contains 14 residues. Trimming pared 6 bases from V and 6 bases from J, leaving 15 bases between. Per the germline V gene, CDR1 is MDHEN and CDR2 is SYDVKM. CDR3 sequence: CASSLAELTNEQFF. CDR3 nucleotides: TGTGCCAGCAGCTTGGCGGAACTAACCAATGAGCAGTTCTTC.

The chain employs TRBV2 and TRBJ1-5; D is ambiguous. CDR3 length equals 18 residues. Between the trimmed V and J ends, which lost 4 bases and 0 bases, there was a span of 19 bases. Germline V gene lookup returns CDR1 SNHLY and CDR2 FYNNEI. Here the CDR3 reads CASSANSDYANSNQPQHF. CDR3 in DNA: TGTGCCAGCAGTGCCAACAGCGACTACGCAAATAGCAATCAGCCCCAGCATTTT. Together with reference TRBV2 and TRBJ1-5, the CDR3 gives the full variable domain: EPEVTQTPSHQVTQMGQEVILRCVPISNHLYFYWYRQILGQKVEFLVSFYNNEISEKSEIFDDQFSVERPDGSNFTLKIRSTKLEDSAMYFCASSANSDYANSNQPQHFGDGTRLSIL.

The chain employs TRBV18 and TRBJ1-5; D remains ambiguous. V lost 3 bases to trimming and J lost 4 bases, with 7 bases between them. This CDR3 contains 13 residues. The germline V gene has CDR1 KGHSH and CDR2 LQKENI. The chain's CDR3 is CASSPTPNQPQHF. In DNA, the CDR3 is TGTGCCAGCTCACCGACACCTAATCAGCCCCAGCATTTT.

This clone was observed a few times. The rearrangement joins TRBV6-6 to TRBJ1-2; D is ambiguous. Germline loops: CDR1 MNHNY, CDR2 SVGAGI (reference sequence). The CDR3 is 14 amino acids. V shed 0 bases and J shed 5 bases, with 10 bases lying between them. CDR3 DNA: TGTGCCAGCAGTTACTCGACGCGGGGTTATGGCTACACCTTC. Amino acid sequence: CASSYSTRGYGYTF.

This chain links TRBV7-9 with TRBJ1-1; 7 nucleotides align to TRBD1. The CDR3 sequence is 15 residues long. Germline V gives CDR1 SEHNR, CDR2 FQNEAQ (reference sequence). The junction had 7 bases not matched to a gene; V was cut back by 5 bases and J by 1 base. CDR3 protein: CASSPRQGANTEAFF. The CDR3 DNA reads TGTGCCAGCAGCCCTCGACAGGGTGCGAACACTGAAGCTTTCTTT. Full variable domain (missing parts from reference TRBV7-9 and TRBJ1-1): DTGVSQNPRHKITKRGQNVTFRCDPISEHNRLYWYRQTLGQGPEFLTYFQNEAQLEKSRLLSDRFSAERPKGSFSTLEIQRTEQGDSAMYLCASSPRQGANTEAFFGQGTRLTVV.

The chain joins TRBV10-3 to TRBJ1-1; the D gene is possibly TRBD1 (5 bases). Germline V CDR1 and CDR2: ENHRY, SYGVKD. The germline V and J ends were trimmed by 3 bases and 0 bases, with 11 bases remaining between them. This CDR3 is built from 15 residues. CDR3 bases: TGTGCCATCAGTGATACAGGAGTCATGAACACTGAAGCTTTCTTT. It encodes CAISDTGVMNTEAFF.

The CDR3 DNA sequence: TGTGCCATCAGTGAGTCTGGGACTGCCCCTTACGAGCAGTACTTC. Translated: CAISESGTAPYEQYF. The rearrangement links TRBV10-3 to TRBJ2-7; D possibly corresponds to TRBD2 (6 bases). Germline V gives CDR1 ENHRY, CDR2 SYGVKD. V lost 0 bases and J lost 4, with 13 bases in between. CDR3 length equals 15 residues.

The chain combines TRBV19 with TRBJ2-7, with D tentatively TRBD2 (6 bases). V lost 6 bases to trimming and J lost 4 bases, with 19 bases between them. CDR1 and CDR2 from the germline V gene are LNHDA and SQIVND (reference sequence). The CDR3 consists of 15 residues. The CDR3 DNA follows: TGTGCCAGTAGCGGGTCTGCGGGGAGTAATTACGAGCAGTACTTC. It specifies CASSGSAGSNYEQYF.

V gene TRBV7-2 combines with J gene TRBJ2-5, with D perhaps matching TRBD1 (5 bases). The CDR3 loop spans 14 amino acids. Germline CDR1 SGHTA, CDR2 FQGNSA. V lost 2 bases to trimming and J lost 1 base, with 8 bases between them. The CDR3 DNA reads TGTGCCAGCAGCTTACCCGACAGCCAAGAGACCCAGTACTTC. Translation: CASSLPDSQETQYF.

A word on this clone: One junction end does not reproduce the germline sequence, and a read error may be involved. The rearrangement uses TRBV7-9 and TRBJ1-5, with D hard to call. The CDR3 covers 14 residues. Germline values: CDR1 SEHNR, CDR2 FQNEAQ (reference sequence). The CDR3 nucleotides read TGTTCCAGCAGCTTAGGTTTAGTGAATCAGCCCCAGCATTTT. This sequence encodes CSSSLGLVNQPQHF.

This chain uses TRBV14 with TRBJ2-1; 8 positions agree with TRBD2. J lost 9 bases, V lost 4 bases, and 11 bases had no gene match. The germline V gene encodes CDR1 SGHDN and CDR2 FVKESK. The CDR3 loop spans 15 amino acids. The CDR3: CASSLSGSKVSEQFF. The CDR3 coding sequence is TGTGCCAGCAGCCTCAGCGGGAGTAAGGTCTCTGAGCAGTTCTTC. The full variable domain, with the rest looked up from reference TRBV14 and TRBJ2-1, is EAGVTQFPSHSVIEKGQTVTLRCDPISGHDNLYWYRRVMGKEIKFLLHFVKESKQDESGMPNNRFLAERTGGTYSTLKVQPAELEDSGVYFCASSLSGSKVSEQFFGPGTRLTVL.

CDR3 sequence: CASSYGEGVIQPQHF. For the CDR3, the DNA is TGTGCCAGCAGTTACGGGGAGGGGGTTATTCAGCCCCAGCATTTT. The chain employs TRBV6-5 and TRBJ1-5, with D possibly TRBD1 on 6 matching bases. Germline values: CDR1 MNHEY, CDR2 SVGAGI. The CDR3 contains 15 residues. Trimming left V 2 bases short and J 6 bases short, with 14 bases between.

This rearrangement joins TRBV4-2 to TRBJ1-1; 7 nucleotides match TRBD1. The CDR3 contains 12 residues. Germline V gives CDR1 LGHNA, CDR2 YNFKEQ. V lost 10 bases and J lost 0; bases outside the gene matches: 2. CDR3 loop: CATGGMNTEAFF. The CDR3 nucleotides read TGTGCCACAGGGGGGATGAACACTGAAGCTTTCTTT.

J is TRBJ2-1 and V is TRBV29-1, with no clear D. Germline values: CDR1 SQVTM, CDR2 ANQGSEA. The CDR3 runs 16 residues. V was shortened by 4 bases and J by 0 bases, with 16 bases between the two germline ends. For the CDR3, the DNA is TGCAGCGTTGCCCAAAGAGGTAAAAGCTCCTACAATGAGCAGTTCTTC. Amino acids: CSVAQRGKSSYNEQFF.

Note on this clone: A clone one base away is much larger, so this may be a read error. The chain recombines TRBV7-2 with TRBJ1-4; D is uncertain. Germline values: CDR1 SGHTA, CDR2 FQGNSA. V was trimmed by 3 bases and J by 7 bases, leaving 3 bases between them. The CDR3 totals 11 residues. Here the CDR3 DNA reads TGTGCCAGCAGCTTCCGTGAAAAACTGTTTTTT. Translating it yields CASSFREKLFF.

This clone showed up just once. CDR3 sequence (DNA): TGTGCCAGCAGTTTAAGCCAGGGTAATGGGGAGCCCCAGCATTTT. The encoded protein is CASSLSQGNGEPQHF. The rearrangement links TRBV28 to TRBJ1-5; possible D gene TRBD1, 5 bases. The CDR3 length is 15 residues. Germline CDR1 reads MDHEN; CDR2 reads SYDVKM. V dropped 2 bases and J dropped 8 bases, with 16 bases sitting between them.

The chain carries TRBV2 and TRBJ2-1; D is perhaps TRBD2 (5 bases). V shed 5 bases and J shed 9 bases, with 14 bases lying between them. The germline gives CDR1 SNHLY, CDR2 FYNNEI. The CDR3 length is 13 residues. For the CDR3, the DNA is TGTGCCAGCAGTCCCACCCACCGGGGTGAGCAGTTCTTC. Encoded protein: CASSPTHRGEQFF.

The chain links TRBV30 to TRBJ2-7; TRBD2 is a possible D gene (6 bases). The CDR3 contains 14 residues. Germline V gene lookup returns CDR1 GTSNPN and CDR2 SVGIG (reference sequence). V lost 5 bases and J 0 bases, leaving 14 bases between the germline ends. CDR3 sequence reads: CAWAGLPGSYEQYF. CDR3 DNA sequence: TGTGCCTGGGCTGGACTACCGGGCTCCTACGAGCAGTACTTC.

J is TRBJ2-6 and V is TRBV27, with D hard to call. The germline V and J ends were trimmed by 6 bases and 0 bases, with 6 bases remaining between them. The CDR3 has 14 amino acids. The germline V gene encodes CDR1 MNHEY and CDR2 SMNVEV (reference sequence). The CDR3, as DNA: TGTGCCAGCAGCCCTAGCTCTGGGGCCAACGTCCTGACTTTC. It specifies CASSPSSGANVLTF.

The chain joins TRBV11-3 to TRBJ2-7, with TRBD1 identical over 10 bases. V lost 5 bases to trimming and J lost 5 bases; unmatched junction nucleotides: 9. Germline V gene data show CDR1 as SGHNT and CDR2 as YENEEA. The CDR3 runs to 15 residues. CDR3 coding DNA: TGTGCCAGCAGCACCACCGGGACAGGGGTCCACGAGCAGTACTTC. Protein sequence: CASSTTGTGVHEQYF.

The chain is built from TRBV2 and TRBJ1-3; D possibly corresponds to TRBD1 (5 bases). Trimming took 6 bases from V and 1 from J, leaving 10 bases between them. The CDR3 spans 14 residues. Germline loops: CDR1 SNHLY, CDR2 FYNNEI. This CDR3 is CASRQGVSGNTIYF. CDR3 coding DNA: TGTGCCAGCAGACAAGGGGTTTCTGGAAACACCATATATTTT. Filled out from reference TRBV2 and TRBJ1-3, the complete variable domain reads EPEVTQTPSHQVTQMGQEVILRCVPISNHLYFYWYRQILGQKVEFLVSFYNNEISEKSEIFDDQFSVERPDGSNFTLKIRSTKLEDSAMYFCASRQGVSGNTIYFGEGSWLTVV.

The chain employs TRBV19 and TRBJ1-1; D remains unclear. Per the germline V gene, CDR1 is LNHDA and CDR2 is SQIVND (reference sequence). The CDR3 has 13 residues. Trimming shortened V by 3 bases and J by 1 base, and 6 bases separated the two germline ends. The DNA for the CDR3 is TGTGCCAGTAGTATGACTTGGAACACTGAAGCTTTCTTT. Translated: CASSMTWNTEAFF.

The rearrangement joins TRBV28 to TRBJ2-2; TRBD2 agrees at 11 bases. The V segment lost 8 bases and the J segment 9 bases; nucleotides outside the gene matches: 11. The germline V gene encodes CDR1 MDHEN and CDR2 SYDVKM. There are 15 residues in the CDR3. CDR3 sequence (DNA): TGTGCCAGCCAGGGACTAGCGGAGGGAAGCTGGGAGCTGTTTTTT. It translates to CASQGLAEGSWELFF.

The rearrangement uses TRBV7-2 and TRBJ2-5; TRBD1 matches at 7 bases. CDR3 size: 18 residues. In germline, CDR1 is SGHTA, CDR2 FQGNSA. With V trimmed by 1 base and J by 2 bases, 13 bases remained unmatched. CDR3 nucleotides: TGTGCCAGCAGCTTAGGGCCCCTTGGGGCAGGGGGTCAAGAGACCCAGTACTTC. Translating gives CASSLGPLGAGGQETQYF. The variable domain in full, with the rest retrieved from reference TRBV7-2 and TRBJ2-5, is GAGVSQSPSNKVTEKGKDVELRCDPISGHTALYWYRQSLGQGLEFLIYFQGNSAPDKSGLPSDRFSAERTGGSVSTLTIQRTQQEDSAVYLCASSLGPLGAGGQETQYFGPGTRLLVL.

The V call is TRBV21-1, the J call TRBJ2-1; the table's D call TRBD1 went unverified against the DNA. TRBV21-1 is flagged as a pseudogene. This CDR3 spans 15 amino acids. The DNA of the CDR3 is TGTGCCAGCAGCAAAAACAGCAGGTACTACAATGAGCAGTTCTTC. Translating it yields CASSKNSRYYNEQFF.